This T cell receptor (beta chain) appears in the sequencing data of a study of naive and memory T cell subsets. In the case of this clonotype: As yet, its antigen is unknown.

Findings and caveats of the study: A few larger clonotypes appeared in naive repertoires, especially CD8, possibly memory cells re-expressing CD45RA. Naive and memory subsets had different power law exponents for TCR abundance.

This CDR3 has 15 residues. Trimming removed 6 bases at V and 5 bases at J, with 14 bases between. The germline V gene encodes CDR1 MNHNY and CDR2 SVGAGI (reference sequence). Both TRBC1 and TRBC2 were covered by a beta constant-region primer of two equimolar oligonucleotides. Nested alpha and beta constant-region primers with the SP2 primer drove four PCR rounds on ligated cDNA. TCRdb re-called the UMI-ligation and nested PCR reads with MiXCR, one entry per CDR3 protein. The sample has 130,000 to 150,000 distinct CDR3 sequences; 17% are singletons. Four subsets defined by CD45RA and CD27 were sorted after CD3, CD4, CD8 and live/dead staining.

The rearrangement uses TRBV6-6 and TRBJ1-6; D is possibly TRBD1 (6 bases). Sequenced material: naive CD4+ T cells from blood. This clonotype was sampled from a human donor in good health. CDR3 sequence reads: CASSPPGQNNSPLHF. The CDR3 DNA follows: TGTGCCAGCAGCCCCCCAGGACAGAATAATTCACCCCTCCACTTT.